These T cell receptor beta chains were read from a single sample in a study of T cells in localized non-small cell lung cancer. TCRdb keeps only in-frame clones here, not all; method: immunoSEQ multiplex PCR. The sample lists approximately 35,000 clones; about 90% were seen once. Sequences were derived from peripheral blood, sampled before any cancer treatment. Receptors originate from a man aged 40-75 years with stage I lung adenocarcinoma. Both conserved end residues are part of each CDR3. A D gene is named only where the DNA matches it firmly. Clone size is stated in some rows and not others, as once, few, many or a class when expanded.

v_call,d_call,j_call,clone_size,cdr3_aa,cdr3_nt
TRBV6-1,TRBD1,TRBJ1-1,-,CASSRNRGTEAFF,TGTGCCAGCAGTCGCAACAGGGGGACTGAAGCTTTCTTT
TRBV7-2,-,TRBJ2-7,few,CASSRTQAYEQYF,TGTGCCAGCAGTCGTACACAGGCCTACGAGCAGTACTTC
TRBV5-1,-,TRBJ2-1,once,CASSDGWVQAPYNEQFF,TGCGCCAGCAGCGATGGTTGGGTCCAGGCCCCGTACAATGAGCAGTTCTTC
TRBV4-1,-,TRBJ1-5,-,CASSQVRASNQPQHF,TGCGCCAGCAGCCAAGTCAGGGCTAGTAATCAGCCCCAGCATTTT
TRBV21-1,-,TRBJ2-7,few,CASSKDPAYYEQYF,TGTGCCAGCAGCAAAGATCCAGCTTATTACGAGCAGTACTTC
TRBV6-1,TRBD1,TRBJ1-2,-,CASSEPPRTGGGNYGYTF,TGTGCCAGCAGTGAACCCCCAAGGACAGGGGGCGGTAACTATGGCTACACCTTC
TRBV18,-,TRBJ1-1,-,CASSLKQNTEAFF,TGTGCCAGCTCACTAAAGCAGAACACTGAAGCTTTCTTT
TRBV6-1,TRBD1,TRBJ1-4,-,CASSVPRDRGGEKLFF,TGTGCCAGCAGTGTGCCCCGGGACAGGGGGGGCGAAAAACTGTTTTTT
TRBV2,-,TRBJ2-5,-,CAIALPGQETQYF,TGTGCCATCGCCCTCCCAGGGCAAGAGACCCAGTACTTC
TRBV2,TRBD1,TRBJ1-4,-,CASRTTGGSEKLFF,TGTGCCAGCAGAACGACAGGGGGCAGTGAAAAACTGTTTTTT
TRBV5-1,-,TRBJ2-7,few,CASSLEAGTYEQYF,TGCGCCAGCAGCTTGGAGGCAGGGACCTACGAGCAGTACTTC
TRBV27,TRBD1,TRBJ2-7,-,CASSGDRGYEQYF,TGTGCCAGCAGTGGAGACAGGGGCTACGAGCAGTACTTC
TRBV9,TRBD1,TRBJ1-6,-,CASSVEPTGPYNSPLHF,TGTGCCAGCAGCGTAGAGCCGACAGGGCCCTATAATTCACCCCTCCACTTT
TRBV15,-,TRBJ1-1,few,CATSTPRGGVNTEAFF,TGTGCCACCAGCACCCCACGTGGGGGGGTGAACACTGAAGCTTTCTTT
TRBV5-1,-,TRBJ1-4,-,CASSLEDNEKLFF,TGCGCCAGCAGCTTGGAAGATAATGAAAAACTGTTTTTT
TRBV18,-,TRBJ2-7,-,CASSPPSTTSYEQYF,TGTGCCAGCTCACCACCGTCGACGACCTCCTACGAGCAGTACTTC
TRBV11-2,-,TRBJ2-7,few,CASSLAEDSFYEQYF,TGTGCCAGCAGCTTAGCCGAGGACAGTTTCTACGAGCAGTACTTC
TRBV10-3,TRBD1,TRBJ2-1,-,CATVVSGTGGYNEQFF,TGTGCCACAGTCGTTTCCGGGACAGGGGGCTACAATGAGCAGTTCTTC
TRBV7-2,-,TRBJ2-1,-,CASSLDLGKQFF,TGTGCCAGCAGCTTAGATCTGGGTAAGCAGTTCTTC
TRBV18,TRBD2,TRBJ2-6,-,CASSPFGLAGGSSGANVLTF,TGTGCCAGCTCACCATTTGGACTAGCGGGGGGCTCGTCTGGGGCCAACGTCCTGACTTTC
TRBV6-5,TRBD1,TRBJ1-2,-,CASSYTNTGGYGYTF,TGTGCCAGCAGTTACACTAACACAGGGGGCTATGGCTACACCTTC
TRBV9,-,TRBJ1-2,-,CAPKGGSANYGYTF,TGTGCCCCCAAAGGCGGCAGCGCTAACTATGGCTACACCTTC
TRBV7-2,-,TRBJ1-6,-,CASSSIGSYNSPLHF,TGTGCCAGCAGCTCCATAGGCTCCTATAATTCACCCCTCCACTTT
TRBV4-1,-,TRBJ1-2,-,CASSPLGDYGYTF,TGCGCCAGCAGCCCGTTGGGGGACTATGGCTACACCTTC
TRBV7-6,TRBD2,TRBJ2-7,-,CASSSSSGGAYEQYF,TGTGCCAGCAGCTCCTCTAGCGGGGGGGCCTACGAGCAGTACTTC
TRBV19,TRBD2,TRBJ2-3,-,CASSIGGVGTDTQYF,TGTGCCAGTAGTATCGGGGGGGTAGGCACAGATACGCAGTATTTT
TRBV19,-,TRBJ1-5,-,CASSRGWGLGQPQHF,TGTGCCAGTAGCCGGGGGTGGGGGTTAGGTCAGCCCCAGCATTTT
TRBV19,-,TRBJ2-5,-,CASSLRGRGETQYF,TGTGCCAGTAGTCTCCGGGGCCGGGGAGAGACCCAGTACTTC
TRBV9,TRBD1,TRBJ2-1,-,CASSVKTGVKDEQFF,TGTGCCAGCAGCGTAAAGACAGGGGTAAAAGATGAGCAGTTCTTC